The next 17 T cell receptor beta chains were all read from a single sample in a study of pediatric ulcerative colitis. Some clones are missing from TCRdb's copy, which holds only in-frame ones; the method was immunoSEQ multiplex PCR. This table has 55,000 to 80,000 clones, around 80% appearing once. Sequencing used blood. Every receptor here comes from a boy between 10 and 17 years old with moderate ulcerative colitis.

This clone turned up a few times. V gene TRBV25-1 combines with J gene TRBJ2-1, with D hard to call. The V end was cut by 6 bases, the J end by 5 bases, with 2 bases between. This CDR3 spans 10 amino acids. Germline values: CDR1 MGHDK, CDR2 SYGVNS. The CDR3 nucleotides read TGTGCCAGCAGGGACAATGAGCAGTTCTTC. Translated: CASRDNEQFF.

This sequence joins TRBV29-1 and TRBJ2-7, with 9 nucleotides matching TRBD1. The CDR3 loop spans 13 amino acids. Germline V lookup: CDR1 SQVTM, CDR2 ANQGSEA. V trimming: 6 bases; J trimming: 4 bases; junction bases outside the gene matches: 7. CDR3 in DNA: TGCAGCGTAGAACAGGGGGCTAGGTACGAGCAGTACTTC. Translating gives CSVEQGARYEQYF.

This chain joins TRBV10-3 and TRBJ2-7, with D perhaps TRBD1 or TRBD2 (5 bases each). CDR3 length equals 17 residues. From germline, CDR1 is ENHRY and CDR2 SYGVKD. V shed 10 bases and J shed 5 bases, with 30 bases lying between them. This CDR3 is CATTRDPTDATGDEQYF. As DNA, the CDR3 is TGTGCCACCACCAGGGACCCGACGGACGCTACAGGAGACGAGCAGTACTTC.

J is TRBJ2-5 and V is TRBV27; 9 bases are shared with TRBD1. The V segment lost 6 bases and the J segment 2 bases; nucleotides outside the gene matches: 10. The germline gives CDR1 MNHEY, CDR2 SMNVEV (reference sequence). The CDR3 length is 16 residues. The CDR3 coding sequence is TGTGCCAGCAGCCCGCTTAACAGGGGGCATCAAGAGACCCAGTACTTC. Translating gives CASSPLNRGHQETQYF.

This clone was counted a few times. The chain combines TRBV12-5 with TRBJ2-7, with a possible D match to TRBD2 (5 bases). Trimming cost V 2 bases and J 2 bases, with 13 bases left between them. The CDR3 totals 15 residues. CDR1 and CDR2 from the germline V gene are LGHNT and FRNRAP. CDR3: CASGLSLGGPYEQYF. As DNA, the CDR3 is TGTGCTAGTGGTTTGAGCCTTGGAGGTCCCTACGAGCAGTACTTC.

The CDR3 bases are TGTGCCAGCCTACTACAGGGAACGACCTACGAGCAGTACTTC. Amino acids: CASLLQGTTYEQYF. This rearrangement joins TRBV2 to TRBJ2-7; tentatively, D is TRBD1 (6 bases). Germline lookup yields CDR1 SNHLY and CDR2 FYNNEI. The CDR3 spans 14 residues. V gave up 8 bases and J gave up 2 bases, with 16 bases separating them.

This clone came up once. The chain joins TRBV29-1 to TRBJ2-1; possibly TRBD2 for D (6 bases). The CDR3 sequence is 15 residues long. Trimming took 4 bases from V and 7 from J, leaving 20 bases between them. Germline V gives CDR1 SQVTM, CDR2 ANQGSEA. The CDR3 loop reads CSVVFPGELGNEQFF. CDR3 nucleotides: TGCAGCGTTGTTTTTCCGGGGGAATTGGGGAATGAGCAGTTCTTC.

This clone has just a few counts. The V gene is TRBV18, the J gene TRBJ1-2, with a weak D call TRBD1 (5 bases). The CDR3 has 14 residues. Between the trimmed V and J ends, which lost 1 base and 8 bases, there was a span of 14 bases. Per germline, CDR1 KGHSH and CDR2 LQKENI. The CDR3 coding sequence is TGTGCCAGCTCACCACTTCGGGGGACTCTGGGCTACACCTTC. This translates into CASSPLRGTLGYTF.

This chain links TRBV5-4 with TRBJ1-2, with TRBD1 matching over 10 bases. The CDR3 is 14 residues long. The germline V gene has CDR1 SGHNT and CDR2 YYREEE (reference sequence). The V and J ends lost 5 bases and 5 bases, in that order; junction bases with no gene match: 6. The CDR3 nucleotides are TGTGCCAGCAGGGGGACAGGGGTGAGATATGGCTACACCTTC. As protein: CASRGTGVRYGYTF.

J is TRBJ2-2 and V is TRBV4-1; tentatively, D is TRBD1 (5 bases). Germline V gene lookup returns CDR1 MGHRA and CDR2 YSYEKL. The CDR3 contains 16 residues. The V end lost 0 bases, the J end lost 3 bases, and 11 bases lay between the germline ends. The chain's CDR3 is CASSQDHNRYTGELFF. The DNA of the CDR3 is TGCGCCAGCAGCCAAGATCATAACAGGTACACCGGGGAGCTGTTTTTT.

The chain joins TRBV11-2 to TRBJ2-7, with 8 nucleotides matching TRBD2. V trimming: 5 bases; J trimming: 3 bases; junction bases outside the gene matches: 3. The CDR3 has 13 amino acids. Germline CDR1 SGHAT, CDR2 FQNNGV. The CDR3 sequence is CASSQGLDYEQYF. Written as DNA, the CDR3 is TGTGCCAGCAGCCAGGGACTAGACTACGAGCAGTACTTC.

The chain joins TRBV15 to TRBJ2-4; possibly TRBD1 for D (5 bases). CDR1 and CDR2 from the germline V gene are LNHNV and YYDKDF (reference sequence). The ends were cut back, 0 bases at V and 7 bases at J, with 10 bases in the middle. The CDR3 consists of 14 residues. DNA for the CDR3: TGTGCCACCAGCAGAGAAGGGGTACGGAACATTCAGTACTTC. Translating gives CATSREGVRNIQYF.

In its sample, this clone was seen once. The chain combines TRBV29-1 with TRBJ2-7, with D possibly TRBD1 on 7 matching bases. The CDR3 loop spans 12 amino acids. Looked up from germline, CDR1 is SQVTM and CDR2 is ANQGSEA. The germline V and J ends were trimmed by 4 bases and 5 bases, with 12 bases remaining between them. Written as DNA, the CDR3 is TGCAGCGTTGCAGGGGGGAGGCACGAGCAGTACTTC. Amino acid sequence: CSVAGGRHEQYF.

The rearrangement joins TRBV5-1 to TRBJ1-3; D is undetermined. This CDR3 is built from 16 residues. Trimming removed 0 bases from V and 0 bases from J, with 10 bases in between. In germline, CDR1 is SGHRS, CDR2 YFSETQ. CDR3 sequence: CASSLGQSSSGNTIYF. CDR3 nucleotide sequence: TGCGCCAGCAGCTTGGGGCAGTCGAGCTCTGGAAACACCATATATTTT.

The genes are TRBV7-3 and TRBJ2-3; 8 bases agree with TRBD2. V gave up 5 bases and J gave up 3 bases; unmatched junction bases: 16. The CDR3 is 18 amino acids. Looked up from germline, CDR1 is SGHTA and CDR2 is FQGTGA. The CDR3 region has the DNA TGTGCCAGCAGCCCCGGACTATCCCCTAGCGGGCTAACAGATACGCAGTATTTT. Translated, it gives CASSPGLSPSGLTDTQYF.

The chain has TRBV7-2 and TRBJ2-3; D unclear. Germline assignment: CDR1 SGHTA and CDR2 FQGNSA. There are 13 residues in the CDR3. V was trimmed by 3 bases and J by 6 bases, leaving 10 bases between them. The CDR3 here is CASSLSLGDTQYF. The CDR3 DNA follows: TGTGCCAGCAGCTTGTCCTTAGGGGATACGCAGTATTTT. The variable domain in full, with the rest retrieved from reference TRBV7-2 and TRBJ2-3, is GAGVSQSPSNKVTEKGKDVELRCDPISGHTALYWYRQSLGQGLEFLIYFQGNSAPDKSGLPSDRFSAERTGGSVSTLTIQRTQQEDSAVYLCASSLSLGDTQYFGPGTRLTVL.

This chain uses TRBV5-1 with TRBJ2-2, with D possibly matching TRBD2 (5 bases). V lost 2 bases and J lost 1, with 9 bases in between. Germline values: CDR1 SGHRS, CDR2 YFSETQ. The CDR3 contains 15 residues. CDR3 in DNA: TGCGCCAGCAGCTTTATCGCGGGGAACACCGGGGAGCTGTTTTTT. This codes for CASSFIAGNTGELFF.